The 28 T cell receptor beta chains given below trace back to one sample, sequenced in a study of T cell responses to AZD1222 COVID-19 vaccine. Data came from immunoSEQ multiplex PCR; TCRdb stores just in-frame clones and leaves some out. This sample carries under 200,000 clones, about 95% of them seen once, and the ten largest clones take approximately 0.64%. This material consisted of peripheral blood, taken on day 0 of AZD1222 vaccination. These receptors all stem from an adult in good health.

The chain combines TRBV28 with TRBJ2-7; the D call may be TRBD1 or TRBD2 (6 bases each). Germline CDR1 reads MDHEN; CDR2 reads SYDVKM. V was clipped by 5 bases and J by 1 base, with 15 bases between them. The CDR3 contains 15 residues. CDR3 sequence reads: CASSPPEGGSYEQYF. The CDR3 DNA reads as TGTGCCAGCAGTCCTCCCGAGGGGGGTTCCTACGAGCAGTACTTC.

The chain couples TRBV29-1 to TRBJ1-1; no firm D call. CDR1 SQVTM and CDR2 ANQGSEA come from the germline V gene. CDR3 length: 11 amino acids. V lost 5 bases to trimming and J lost 3 bases, with 7 bases between them. The CDR3 DNA sequence: TGCAGCGTTAGATGGGACACTGAAGCTTTCTTT. Translation: CSVRWDTEAFF.

The chain recombines TRBV5-5 with TRBJ1-2, with unresolved D. From germline, CDR1 is SGHKS and CDR2 YYEKEE (reference sequence). Trimming took off 0 bases at V and 3 bases at J, with 21 bases between the two ends. This CDR3 has 18 amino acids. The CDR3 DNA is TGTGCCAGCAGCTTGGACGAGGCACGATCGCCGGGCCACTATGGCTACACCTTC. Translation: CASSLDEARSPGHYGYTF.

The V gene is TRBV5-1, the J gene TRBJ1-6; no firm D call. V lost 0 bases and J lost 10, with 8 bases in between. CDR1 and CDR2 from the germline V gene are SGHRS and YFSETQ. This CDR3 spans 13 amino acids. The CDR3, as DNA: TGCGCCAGCAGCTTGGCCGATCGGTCACCCCTCCACTTT. Encoded protein: CASSLADRSPLHF.

This chain joins TRBV27 and TRBJ1-2, with D unclear. Trimming cost V 1 base and J 4 bases, with 7 bases left between them. This CDR3 region has 13 residues. From germline, CDR1 is MNHEY and CDR2 SMNVEV (reference sequence). The CDR3 DNA reads as TGTGCCAGCAGTTTATTGTCAGGCTATGGCTACACCTTC. Amino acid sequence: CASSLLSGYGYTF.

The chain carries TRBV11-2 and TRBJ1-5, with D maybe TRBD1 (6 bases). Trimming cost V 5 bases and J 3 bases, with 11 bases left between them. Germline values: CDR1 SGHAT, CDR2 FQNNGV. The CDR3 consists of 14 residues. The DNA of the CDR3 is TGTGCCAGCAGCACGACAGGACCCAATCAGCCCCAGCATTTT. This codes for CASSTTGPNQPQHF. Supplemented by reference TRBV11-2 and TRBJ1-5, the full variable domain reads EAGVAQSPRYKIIEKRQSVAFWCNPISGHATLYWYQQILGQGPKLLIQFQNNGVVDDSQLPKDRFSAERLKGVDSTLKIQPAKLEDSAVYLCASSTTGPNQPQHFGDGTRLSIL.

This chain joins TRBV5-5 and TRBJ1-4, with TRBD1 matching over 8 bases. V shed 4 bases and J 8 bases; nucleotides not matched to a gene: 10. CDR1 and CDR2 from the germline V gene are SGHKS and YYEKEE (reference sequence). This CDR3 contains 15 residues. The CDR3 here is CASSLDRAGEEKLFF. For the CDR3, the DNA is TGTGCCAGCAGCCTGGACAGGGCGGGCGAGGAAAAACTGTTTTTT. Full variable domain (remainder filled in from reference TRBV5-5 and TRBJ1-4): DAGVTQSPTHLIKTRGQQVTLRCSPISGHKSVSWYQQVLGQGPQFIFQYYEKEERGRGNFPDRFSARQFPNYSSELNVNALLLGDSALYLCASSLDRAGEEKLFFGSGTQLSVL.

The rearrangement joins TRBV19 to TRBJ2-5; tentatively, D is TRBD1 (5 bases). Germline V gene lookup returns CDR1 LNHDA and CDR2 SQIVND (reference sequence). CDR3 size: 15 residues. Trimming stripped 6 bases from V and 5 bases from J, with 19 bases between. This CDR3 is CASSLSKGLRETQYF. The CDR3 bases are TGTGCCAGTAGCCTCTCGAAGGGGTTACGGGAGACCCAGTACTTC.

Written as DNA, the CDR3 is TGTGCCAGCATGACAGGCCTGGGTAACAACTATGGCTACACCTTC. This encodes CASMTGLGNNYGYTF. V and J are TRBV28 and TRBJ1-2, with a tentative D call TRBD1 (6 bases). This CDR3 is built from 15 residues. CDR1 and CDR2 (germline): MDHEN, SYDVKM. Trimming removed 7 bases from V and 2 bases from J, with 17 bases in between.

V is TRBV6-5 and J is TRBJ1-2; tentative D call: TRBD1 (6 bases). Germline V gene sequence: CDR1 MNHEY, CDR2 SVGAGI. The germline V and J ends were trimmed by 6 bases and 4 bases, with 18 bases remaining between them. The CDR3 contains 15 residues. The CDR3 DNA follows: TGTGCCAGCAGCCTCCTGCTAACAGGGATCTATGGCTACACCTTC. Protein product: CASSLLLTGIYGYTF.

This chain uses TRBV5-1 with TRBJ2-1; the D gene is possibly TRBD1 (6 bases). This CDR3 comprises 15 residues. Germline loops: CDR1 SGHRS, CDR2 YFSETQ. Trimming left V 2 bases short and J 8 bases short, with 17 bases between. In DNA, the CDR3 is TGCGCCAGCAGCTTCAGAGGGGGAGAGTCGGATGAGCAGTTCTTC. Translation: CASSFRGGESDEQFF.

The chain recombines TRBV7-9 with TRBJ2-2; D gene unclear. This CDR3 is built from 12 residues. The germline V and J ends were trimmed by 5 bases and 4 bases, with 5 bases remaining between them. Germline-derived CDR1 and CDR2 are SEHNR and FQNEAQ (reference sequence). CDR3 sequence (DNA): TGTGCCAGCAGCCCGATCACCGGGGAGCTGTTTTTT. Its translation is CASSPITGELFF.

The chain joins TRBV7-9 to TRBJ2-3; D call uncertain. The germline CDR1 and CDR2 sequences are SEHNR and FQNEAQ (reference sequence). The CDR3 is 12 residues long. Trimming shortened V by 6 bases and J by 6 bases, and 10 bases separated the two germline ends. The CDR3 bases are TGTGCCAGCAGTCCTACGTCGGATACGCAGTATTTT. Protein: CASSPTSDTQYF.

The J gene is TRBJ2-7, the V gene TRBV4-1; 9 positions agree with TRBD2. CDR1 and CDR2 from the germline V gene are MGHRA and YSYEKL. The CDR3 is 16 amino acids. With V trimmed by 1 base and J by 6 bases, 10 bases remained unmatched. The CDR3 loop is CASSQVGSGRLPEQYF. The CDR3 coding sequence is TGCGCCAGCAGCCAAGTGGGTAGCGGGAGACTACCCGAGCAGTACTTC.

The chain joins TRBV4-1 to TRBJ2-7, with D possibly matching TRBD1 (6 bases). Trimming removed 5 bases from V and 6 bases from J, with 14 bases in between. CDR1 MGHRA and CDR2 YSYEKL come from the germline V gene. The CDR3 totals 13 residues. The CDR3 here is CASSLLPTGEQYF. For the CDR3, the DNA is TGCGCCAGCAGCTTACTCCCGACAGGCGAGCAGTACTTC.

V is TRBV3-1 (or the pseudogene TRBV3-2) and J is TRBJ1-2, with D hard to call. The CDR3 length is 15 residues. V was trimmed by 1 base and J by 2 bases, leaving 11 bases between them. From germline, CDR1 is LGHDT and CDR2 YNNKEL (reference sequence). The CDR3 loop reads CASSQARKANYGYTF. The CDR3 bases are TGTGCCAGCAGCCAAGCGCGGAAAGCAAACTATGGCTACACCTTC.

The chain links TRBV5-1 to TRBJ1-3, with TRBD1 matching 7 bases. This CDR3 is built from 15 residues. In germline, CDR1 is SGHRS, CDR2 YFSETQ. The trim removed 2 bases at V and 0 bases at J, leaving 2 bases unmatched. The CDR3 sequence is CASSLQGFSGNTIYF. DNA for the CDR3: TGCGCCAGCAGCTTACAGGGGTTCTCTGGAAACACCATATATTTT.

The rearrangement links TRBV28 to TRBJ1-2, with 7 positions matching TRBD1. The germline gives CDR1 MDHEN, CDR2 SYDVKM. The CDR3 loop spans 13 amino acids. The V gene end was trimmed by 5 bases and the J gene end by 6 bases; junction bases not matched to a gene: 6. The CDR3 bases are TGTGCCAGCAGTCTGGACAGGTTCGATGGCTACACCTTC. It codes for CASSLDRFDGYTF.

The chain carries TRBV6-1 and TRBJ2-1; D not certain. In germline, CDR1 is MNHNS, CDR2 SASEGT. V was cut by 3 bases and J by 4 bases, with 13 bases left in between. The CDR3 runs to 15 residues. In DNA, the CDR3 is TGTGCCAGCAGTGACCAACCTTTGGGATACAATGAGCAGTTCTTC. It encodes CASSDQPLGYNEQFF.

The chain joins TRBV30 to TRBJ2-7; the match to TRBD2 covers 8 bases. V shed 0 bases, J shed 6 bases, and the junction held 10 bases outside the gene matches. CDR3 size: 15 residues. CDR1 and CDR2 from the germline V gene are GTSNPN and SVGIG (reference sequence). CDR3 loop: CAWSVGGTRSLEQYF. The DNA of the CDR3 is TGTGCCTGGAGTGTAGGGGGGACTAGGAGTCTCGAGCAGTACTTC. The full variable domain, rest sourced from reference TRBV30 and TRBJ2-7, is SQTIHQWPATLVQPVGSPLSLECTVEGTSNPNLYWYRQAAGRGLQLLFYSVGIGQISSEVPQNLSASRPQDRQFILSSKKLLLSDSGFYLCAWSVGGTRSLEQYFGPGTRLTVT.

The chain combines TRBV5-6 with TRBJ2-5; D uncertain. Germline V gives CDR1 SGHDT, CDR2 YYEEEE. Deletions cut 0 bases from V and 6 bases from J, with 3 bases between. CDR3 length: 11 residues. CDR3 residues: CASSLVKTQYF. The CDR3 bases are TGTGCCAGCAGCTTGGTAAAGACCCAGTACTTC.

The gene calls are TRBV6-1 and TRBJ1-5; no firm D call. This CDR3 contains 14 residues. CDR1 is MNHNS and CDR2 is SASEGT in the germline V gene. V lost 3 bases to trimming and J lost 5 bases, with 11 bases between them. The CDR3 is CASSEKRSDQPQHF. In nucleotides, the CDR3 is TGTGCCAGCAGTGAGAAAAGGTCGGATCAGCCCCAGCATTTT.

The V call is TRBV7-3, the J call TRBJ2-3; the D is unclear. Germline V gene sequence: CDR1 SGHTA, CDR2 FQGTGA. There are 15 residues in the CDR3. Trimming left V 0 bases short and J 1 base short, with 8 bases between. Here the CDR3 reads CASSLTKGGTDTQYF. The DNA for the CDR3 is TGTGCCAGCAGCTTAACGAAAGGCGGCACAGATACGCAGTATTTT.

The genes are TRBV5-5 and TRBJ1-2; D perhaps matches TRBD1 (5 bases). The CDR3 consists of 13 residues. The germline CDR1 and CDR2 sequences are SGHKS and YYEKEE (reference sequence). Trimming left V 0 bases short and J 3 bases short, with 6 bases between. CDR3 loop: CASSLAGHYGYTF. The CDR3 bases are TGTGCCAGCAGCTTGGCAGGGCACTATGGCTACACCTTC.

The genes are TRBV6-5 and TRBJ1-3; TRBD1 might be the D (5 bases). The CDR3 extends over 15 amino acids. The germline CDR1 and CDR2 sequences are MNHEY and SVGAGI. The V and J ends lost 0 bases and 0 bases respectively, with 6 bases between them. In nucleotides, the CDR3 is TGTGCCAGCAGTTACTCGGGACCCTCTGGAAACACCATATATTTT. This sequence encodes CASSYSGPSGNTIYF.

The chain combines TRBV6-5 with TRBJ2-7, with D tentatively TRBD1 (6 bases). Germline V lookup: CDR1 MNHEY, CDR2 SVGAGI. The CDR3 sequence is 15 residues long. V lost 2 bases and J 1 base, leaving 12 bases between the germline ends. CDR3 bases: TGTGCCAGCAGTTACAACTGGGGGCCATCCTACGAGCAGTACTTC. It encodes CASSYNWGPSYEQYF.

The CDR3 DNA is TGTGCCAGTAGCCTTACAGGGGGCTATGAAAAACTGTTTTTT. Translated: CASSLTGGYEKLFF. The rearrangement uses TRBV19 and TRBJ1-4, with TRBD1 matching over 9 bases. Germline V lookup: CDR1 LNHDA, CDR2 SQIVND (reference sequence). The CDR3 has 14 residues. J lost 6 bases, V lost 6 bases, and 5 bases had no gene match.

This clone was seen a single time. This sequence joins TRBV4-1 and TRBJ1-2; 11 nucleotides line up with TRBD1. Germline V gene sequence: CDR1 MGHRA, CDR2 YSYEKL. The junction had 4 bases not matched to a gene; V was cut back by 0 bases and J by 4 bases. The CDR3 runs 16 residues. CDR3 DNA sequence: TGCGCCAGCAGCCAAGAGAGGACAGGGGGCATCTATGGCTACACCTTC. Amino acids: CASSQERTGGIYGYTF.